Given below is one T cell receptor (beta chain) in context. This clonotype was seen many times. The specificity of this receptor is unknown. The input lacks base qualities; no much larger clone sits a single base away. This record belongs to a study of regulatory T cells in long-lasting Graves disease (dated by TCRdb to the early 2020s). Some background on the complete study: Antithyroid drugs had been taken for less than 3 months by newly diagnosed Graves' disease patients. The study took place in China and was registered as a clinical trial. Patients with persistent Graves' disease were compared with patients with newly diagnosed Graves' disease using TCR sequencing and RNA sequencing of peripheral blood. TCR sequencing covered about 13 persistent and 20 or so newly diagnosed Graves' disease patients, approximately 33 samples in total.

The time point label corresponds to: newly diagnosed GD, antithyroid drugs for less than 3 months. For both TCR sequencing and RNA sequencing, RNA was extracted from PBMCs in TRIzol. The diagnosis of Graves' disease was made according to American Thyroid Association guidelines. Patients were recruited from an endocrinology department in Xi'an, China. From each patient, nine milliliters of peripheral blood was collected into an EDTA anticoagulant tube. Ficoll Paque Plus density gradient separation was used to isolate PBMCs, and no further T cell sorting was performed. An Agilent 2100 Bioanalyzer and agarose gel were used to check RNA quality, and a NanoDrop 2000 was used to measure RNA concentration. Receptor libraries were prepared by multiplex PCR. TCRdb records Illumina HiSeq 4000 as the sequencer. To build TCR beta libraries, CDR3 regions were amplified by Arm-PCR using iRepertoire HTBI primers. PCR products were gel purified before sequencing. Processing in the source paper ran as follows. Across samples, roughly 60 TRBV and 14 TRBJ segments were identified and used for gene usage analysis of CDR3 amino acid clonotypes. Filtered high-quality paired reads were merged into contigs using COPE and FqMerger. Contigs were aligned with BLAST to IMGT TRBV, TRBD and TRBJ reference genes, and CDR3 was defined per IMGT. Clonotypes above 0.1% frequency were classified as highly expanded clones. Shannon entropy served as the measure of repertoire diversity, while the Gini coefficient captured V-J evenness. Public clonotypes were defined as clonotypes shared by more than one individual. TCRdb passed the public sequencing reads through fastp at Q25 and MiXCR, retaining productive beta sequences. Every distinct CDR3 protein forms one entry, paired with its most common genes and DNA. The V and J calls and clone size come from TCRdb's table, not from the authors' own analysis. The sample yields around 360,000 distinct CDR3 sequences; 15% to 20% were counted once. 20% to 25% of the sample is in the top ten clones.

Study-wide findings and limitations: The study examined only peripheral blood because the primary lesion, thyroid tissue, could not be accessed. Sequencing and analysis were restricted to the TCR beta chain. The small sample size was acknowledged by the authors as a limitation that may reduce accuracy. Compared with newly diagnosed patients, persistent Graves' disease patients had lower TCR Shannon entropy and fewer highly expanded clones, which suggests clonal expansion. Persistent disease showed preferential use of TRBV28, TRBJ1-2 and TRBJ2-5, whereas newly diagnosed disease favored TRBV20-1 and TRBJ2-1. Patients with persistent disease shared more public clonotypes (about 2,900) than newly diagnosed patients did (approximately 970).

The CDR3 spans 11 residues, from the cysteine through the phenylalanine. The entry retains the CDR3 DNA only, 33 bases that are in frame from base 1. V drops 4 bases and J drops 6 bases, leaving 7 bases in between. CDR1 and CDR2 are drawn from the germline V gene (reference sequence): SEHNR, FQNEAQ. This sample also belongs to another study, concerning T cells in Graves' hyperthyroidism and ophthalmopathy. The second paper further reports: Graves' hyperthyroidism was defined as stable when no progression to ophthalmopathy occurred over 18 months of follow-up. Hyperthyroidism patients were newly diagnosed, with disease duration under 2 months, and aged 18 to 65 years. The study excluded patients with uncontrolled infections, other autoimmune diseases, pregnancy or lactation. Diagnoses were based on clinical symptoms, serum thyroxine and TRAb, thyroid ultrasound and orbital computed tomography. The TCR CDR3 was subjected to a first round of RT-PCR using the HTBI primer set and the Qiagen OneStep RT-PCR kit. Blood samples also contained most of the expanded thyroid clonotypes (frequency above 0.001), which suggests that blood repertoires may reflect thyroid immune responses. Ophthalmopathy was separated from stable hyperthyroidism by a 13 V-J signature model, with over 85% sensitivity and about 81% specificity obtained in cross-validation and 80%/75% obtained in testing. In validation, progression to ophthalmopathy was predicted by the model with 55% to 71% sensitivity and roughly 72% specificity, a median of about 6 months before onset. To identify TCR V-J signatures that set the groups apart, the researchers used a discovery cohort of 95 to 100 patients, made up of under 50 with Graves' ophthalmopathy and about 59 with stable Graves' hyperthyroidism. An independent validation cohort of some 18 hyperthyroidism patients and 17 patients who later progressed to ophthalmopathy tested prospective prediction of ophthalmopathy. For training and testing, the roughly 100 patients in the discovery cohort were randomly divided in a 7:3 ratio. In addition, the study compared T-cell repertoires in thyroid tissue and in blood from about 6 Graves' hyperthyroidism patients. Once sampling was done, hyperthyroidism patients were given methimazole at a starting dose of 30 mg daily, whereas ophthalmopathy patients were given high-dose intravenous methylprednisolone. The libraries were constructed in a second round of multiplex PCR and then size-selected and purified. Paired-end sequencing of the libraries was performed with 100 bp reads on an Illumina HiSeq2000. SOAPnuke was used to process the raw data, throwing out any read that contained adapters or uncalled bases, had a mean Phred below 15, or lacked an exact constant-primer or identifier match. COPE v1.2.5 was used to merge high-quality paired reads, and clonotypes were defined as unique nucleotide sequences. MiTCR v1.1 was used to align the clonotypes against IMGT TRBV, TRBD and TRBJ reference segments. Only V-J combinations with frequency above 0.0001, covering 99% to 99.2% of repertoires, were analysed. A TCS score was defined as the ratio between F50 (clonal expansion) and ExV (chaos), using BLOSUM62-based TCRdist between CDR3 peptides within each V-J. Welch's t-statistics and random forest reduced around 550 V-J features to roughly 13, which were used in a naive Bayes classifier (R e1071). Sample size was not statistically predetermined, and investigators were not blinded to group allocation. According to the paper, TCR Vbeta CDR3 sequencing was carried out on around 140 peripheral blood samples, which came from about 45 ophthalmopathy, around 75 hyperthyroidism and some 17 progressor patients.

Sequencing used peripheral blood mononuclear cells (PBMCs), obtained at new diagnosis, from a patient treated with antithyroid drugs. The sequence derives from a woman aged 18-29 years with Graves disease. Donor details come from another sample of the same person, matched by shared clones. The rearranged chain carries TRBV7-9 and TRBJ2-7, with no D gene named confidently. The CDR3 is CASSYRGEQYF. Read as DNA, the sequence is TGTGCCAGCAGCTATCGCGGCGAGCAGTACTTC.